This T cell receptor beta chain derives from a study of blood T cell repertoires in COVID-19. Study background: Specimens from acute and convalescent COVID-19 originated in the United States, Italy and Spain. T cells, B-cell-depleted T cells, or PBMCs provided the cDNA or gDNA that served as material.

The CDR3 is 14 amino acids. The V gene's germline CDR1 is KGHSH and CDR2 LQKENI. V was trimmed by 6 bases and J by 0 bases, leaving 8 bases between them. The cohort comprised adults aged about 18 to 100 years residing in about 25 US areas. Cohort 3 recovered donors had two negative PCRs, clearance, or symptom resolution. Using immunoSEQ multiplex PCR, the repertoire was profiled, and TCRdb retains in-frame clones only, with some absent. The sample records roughly 230,000 clones, 82% being singletons. The receptor comes from a woman between 55 and 75 years old who had recovered from COVID-19. The gene calls are TRBV18 and TRBJ2-2; D unresolved. The source material was PBMCs or T cells enriched from blood (not recorded which). CDR3: CASSEQTNTGELFF. Written as DNA, the CDR3 is TGTGCCAGCTCGGAACAGACGAACACCGGGGAGCTGTTTTTT.